This TCR beta chain was found in a study of T cell repertoires in ileal Crohn's disease. Germline-derived CDR1 and CDR2 are SEHNR and FQNEAQ (reference sequence). The ends were cut back, 5 bases at V and 8 bases at J, with 13 bases in the middle. The CDR3 sequence is 13 residues long. The data were produced by immunoSEQ multiplex PCR, yet TCRdb's version contains in-frame clones alone and is incomplete. The sample contains around 14,000 clones, around 84% of which appear only once. Sequencing used ileal tissue. The V call is TRBV7-9, the J call TRBJ2-1; D perhaps matches TRBD2 (6 bases). The TCR originated in an adult with Crohn's disease. The CDR3 DNA is TGTGCCAGCAGCGTGGATGGAGGGGATGAGCAGTTCTTC. As protein: CASSVDGGDEQFF.